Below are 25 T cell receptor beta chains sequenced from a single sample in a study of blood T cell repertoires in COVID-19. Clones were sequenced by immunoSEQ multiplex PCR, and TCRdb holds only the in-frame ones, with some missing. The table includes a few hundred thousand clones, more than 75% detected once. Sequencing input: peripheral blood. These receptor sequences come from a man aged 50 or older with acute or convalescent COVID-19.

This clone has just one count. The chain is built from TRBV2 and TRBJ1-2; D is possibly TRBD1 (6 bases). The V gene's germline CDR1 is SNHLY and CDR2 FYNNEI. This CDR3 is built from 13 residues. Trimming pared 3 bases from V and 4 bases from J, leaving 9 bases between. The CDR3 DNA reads TGTGCCAGCAGTGAGATCAGGGGCTATGGCTACACCTTC. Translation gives CASSEIRGYGYTF.

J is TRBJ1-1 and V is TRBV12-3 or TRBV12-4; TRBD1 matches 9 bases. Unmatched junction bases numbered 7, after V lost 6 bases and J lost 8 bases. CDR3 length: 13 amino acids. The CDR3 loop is CASSPGTGREAFF. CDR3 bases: TGTGCCAGCAGCCCCGGGACAGGGCGAGAAGCTTTCTTT.

In nucleotides, the CDR3 is TGTGCCAGTAGTATTTCCCGACAGGGGTTGCACGAGCAGTACTTC. Protein sequence: CASSISRQGLHEQYF. V gene TRBV19 combines with J gene TRBJ2-7; TRBD1 aligns across 8 bases. The CDR3 totals 15 residues. The germline V gene has CDR1 LNHDA and CDR2 SQIVND (reference sequence). J lost 5 bases, V lost 3 bases, and 9 bases had no gene match.

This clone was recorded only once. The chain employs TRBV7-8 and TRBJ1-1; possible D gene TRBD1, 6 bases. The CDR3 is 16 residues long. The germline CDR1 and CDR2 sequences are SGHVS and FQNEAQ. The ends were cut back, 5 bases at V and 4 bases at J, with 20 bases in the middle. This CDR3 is CASSPNRQARTTEAFF. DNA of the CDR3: TGTGCCAGCAGCCCTAACCGACAGGCAAGAACCACTGAAGCTTTCTTT.

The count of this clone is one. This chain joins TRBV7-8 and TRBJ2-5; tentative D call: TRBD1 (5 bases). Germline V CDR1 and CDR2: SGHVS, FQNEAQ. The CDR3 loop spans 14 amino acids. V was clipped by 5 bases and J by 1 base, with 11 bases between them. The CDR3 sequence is CASSPRQSQETQYF. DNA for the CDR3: TGTGCCAGCAGCCCTAGACAGAGCCAAGAGACCCAGTACTTC.

CDR3 bases: TGTGCCAGTAGTATATATTCCCCGACAGGGGGGTATGGCTACACCTTC. Translating it yields CASSIYSPTGGYGYTF. This chain links TRBV19 with TRBJ1-2; 9 bases align to TRBD1. The CDR3 sequence is 16 residues long. Germline CDR1 reads LNHDA; CDR2 reads SQIVND (reference sequence). The ends lost 2 bases at V and 5 bases at J; junction bases unmatched: 9. Drawing the rest from reference TRBV19 and TRBJ1-2, the complete variable domain is DGGITQSPKYLFRKEGQNVTLSCEQNLNHDAMYWYRQDPGQGLRLIYYSQIVNDFQKGDIAEGYSVSREKKESFPLTVTSAQKNPTAFYLCASSIYSPTGGYGYTFGSGTRLTVV.

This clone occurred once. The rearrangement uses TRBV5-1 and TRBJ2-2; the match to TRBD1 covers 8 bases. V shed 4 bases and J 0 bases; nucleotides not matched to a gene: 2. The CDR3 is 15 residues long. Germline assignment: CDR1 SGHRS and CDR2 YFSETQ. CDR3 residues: CASSPTGANTGELFF. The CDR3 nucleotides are TGCGCCAGCAGCCCGACAGGGGCGAACACCGGGGAGCTGTTTTTT.

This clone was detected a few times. The CDR3 loop reads CASSPQGGRYYGYTF. The DNA for the CDR3 is TGTGCCAGCAGTCCCCAGGGTGGTCGCTACTATGGCTACACCTTC. The chain uses TRBV27 and TRBJ1-2; tentatively, D is TRBD1 (5 bases). This CDR3 contains 15 residues. V dropped 5 bases and J dropped 3 bases, with 16 bases sitting between them. From germline, CDR1 is MNHEY and CDR2 SMNVEV (reference sequence).

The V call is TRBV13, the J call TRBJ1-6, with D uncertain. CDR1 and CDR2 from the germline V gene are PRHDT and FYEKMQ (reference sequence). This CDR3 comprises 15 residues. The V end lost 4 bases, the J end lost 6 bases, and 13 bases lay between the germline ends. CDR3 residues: CASSSRGLGNSPLHF. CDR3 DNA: TGTGCCAGCAGCTCCCGCGGATTAGGTAATTCACCCCTCCACTTT. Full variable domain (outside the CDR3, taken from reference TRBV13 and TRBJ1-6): AAGVIQSPRHLIKEKRETATLKCYPIPRHDTVYWYQQGPGQDPQFLISFYEKMQSDKGSIPDRFSAQQFSDYHSELNMSSLELGDSALYFCASSSRGLGNSPLHFGNGTRLTVT.

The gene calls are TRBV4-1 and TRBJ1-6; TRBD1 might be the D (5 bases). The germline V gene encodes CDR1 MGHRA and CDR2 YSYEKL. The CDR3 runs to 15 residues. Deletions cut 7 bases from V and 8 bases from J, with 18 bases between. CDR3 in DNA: TGCGCCAGCACTTACGGGGGGGGAGGGTATTCACCCCTCCACTTT. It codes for CASTYGGGGYSPLHF.

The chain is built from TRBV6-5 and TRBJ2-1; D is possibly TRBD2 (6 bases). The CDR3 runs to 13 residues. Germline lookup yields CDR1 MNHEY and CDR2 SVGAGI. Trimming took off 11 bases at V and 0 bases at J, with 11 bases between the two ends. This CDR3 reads CAGRGSSYNEQFF. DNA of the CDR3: TGTGCCGGTCGGGGGAGCTCCTACAATGAGCAGTTCTTC.

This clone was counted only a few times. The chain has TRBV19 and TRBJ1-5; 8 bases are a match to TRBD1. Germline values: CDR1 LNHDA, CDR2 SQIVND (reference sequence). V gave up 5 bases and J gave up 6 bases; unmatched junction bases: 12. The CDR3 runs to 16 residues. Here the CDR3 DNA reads TGTGCCAGTAGTCCGATGAACAGGGGGTTTTTTCAGCCCCAGCATTTT. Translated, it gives CASSPMNRGFFQPQHF.

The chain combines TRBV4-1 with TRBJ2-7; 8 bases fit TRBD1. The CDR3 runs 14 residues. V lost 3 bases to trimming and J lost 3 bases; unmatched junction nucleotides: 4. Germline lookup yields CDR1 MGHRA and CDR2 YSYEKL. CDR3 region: CASSQDRVFYEQYF. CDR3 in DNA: TGCGCCAGCAGCCAGGACAGGGTCTTCTACGAGCAGTACTTC.

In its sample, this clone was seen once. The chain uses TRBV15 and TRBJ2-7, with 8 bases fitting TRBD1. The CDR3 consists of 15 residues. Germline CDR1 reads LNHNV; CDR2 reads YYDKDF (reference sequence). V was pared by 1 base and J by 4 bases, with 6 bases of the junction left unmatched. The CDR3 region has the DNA TGTGCCACCAGCAGAGGGGCACAGGGGGAGTACGAGCAGTACTTC. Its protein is CATSRGAQGEYEQYF.

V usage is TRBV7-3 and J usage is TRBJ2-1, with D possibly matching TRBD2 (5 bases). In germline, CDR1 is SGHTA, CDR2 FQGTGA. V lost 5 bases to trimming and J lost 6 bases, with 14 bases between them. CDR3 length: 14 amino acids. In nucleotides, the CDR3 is TGTGCCAGCAGCACGAGGGCCTTCCCCAATGAGCAGTTCTTC. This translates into CASSTRAFPNEQFF.

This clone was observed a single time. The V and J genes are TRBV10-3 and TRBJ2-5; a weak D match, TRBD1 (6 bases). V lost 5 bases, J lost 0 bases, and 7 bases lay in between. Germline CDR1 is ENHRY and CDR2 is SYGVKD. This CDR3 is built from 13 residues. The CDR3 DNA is TGTGCCATCAGTTACAGGGACCAAGAGACCCAGTACTTC. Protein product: CAISYRDQETQYF.

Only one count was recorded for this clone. The CDR3 coding sequence is TGCGCCAGCAGCCAGGGGATACAGGGCATCTCTGGAAACACCATATATTTT. Encoded protein: CASSQGIQGISGNTIYF. The chain employs TRBV4-1 and TRBJ1-3; a possible D gene is TRBD1 (6 bases). Per the germline V gene, CDR1 is MGHRA and CDR2 is YSYEKL. Trimming took 3 bases from V and 0 from J, leaving 15 bases between them. The CDR3 is made up of 17 amino acids.

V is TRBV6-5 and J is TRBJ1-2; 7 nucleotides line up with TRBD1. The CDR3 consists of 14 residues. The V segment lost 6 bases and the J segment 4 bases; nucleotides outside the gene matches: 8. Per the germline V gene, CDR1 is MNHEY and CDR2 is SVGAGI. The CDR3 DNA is TGTGCCAGCAGGTCCGGACAGGAGACCTATGGCTACACCTTC. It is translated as CASRSGQETYGYTF.

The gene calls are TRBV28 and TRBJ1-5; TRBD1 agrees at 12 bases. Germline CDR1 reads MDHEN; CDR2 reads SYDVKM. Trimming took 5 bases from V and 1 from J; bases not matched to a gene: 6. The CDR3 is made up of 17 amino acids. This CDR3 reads CASSPGTGGYSNQPQHF. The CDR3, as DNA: TGTGCCAGCAGTCCCGGGACAGGGGGCTACAGCAATCAGCCCCAGCATTTT.

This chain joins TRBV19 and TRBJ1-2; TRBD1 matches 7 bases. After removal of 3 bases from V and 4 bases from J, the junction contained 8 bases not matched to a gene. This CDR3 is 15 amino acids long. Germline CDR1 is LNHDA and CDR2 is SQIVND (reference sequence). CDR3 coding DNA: TGTGCCAGTAGTATGGAGGGGGCCCTTACCTATGGCTACACCTTC. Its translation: CASSMEGALTYGYTF.

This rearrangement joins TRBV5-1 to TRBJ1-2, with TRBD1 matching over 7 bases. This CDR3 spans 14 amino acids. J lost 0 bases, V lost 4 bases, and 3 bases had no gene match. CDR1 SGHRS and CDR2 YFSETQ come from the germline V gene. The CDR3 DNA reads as TGCGCCAGCAGCCATCAGGGGGCTAACTATGGCTACACCTTC. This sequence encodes CASSHQGANYGYTF.

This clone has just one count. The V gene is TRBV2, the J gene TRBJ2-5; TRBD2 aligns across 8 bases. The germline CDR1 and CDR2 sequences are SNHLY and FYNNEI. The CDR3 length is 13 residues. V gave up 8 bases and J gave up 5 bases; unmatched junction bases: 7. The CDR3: CASLLGLEETQYF. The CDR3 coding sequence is TGTGCCAGCCTATTGGGACTAGAGGAGACCCAGTACTTC.

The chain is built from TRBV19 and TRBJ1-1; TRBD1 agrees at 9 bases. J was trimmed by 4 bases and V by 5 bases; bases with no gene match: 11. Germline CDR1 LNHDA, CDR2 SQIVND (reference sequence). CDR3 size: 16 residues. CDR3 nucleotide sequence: TGTGCCAGTAGTGTCCGGACAGGGGTGGGTGGCACTGAAGCTTTCTTT. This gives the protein CASSVRTGVGGTEAFF.

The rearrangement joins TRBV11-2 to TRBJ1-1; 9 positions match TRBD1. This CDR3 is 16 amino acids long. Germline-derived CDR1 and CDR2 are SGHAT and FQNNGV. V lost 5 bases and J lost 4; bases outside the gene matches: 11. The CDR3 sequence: CASSPRTGASVTEAFF. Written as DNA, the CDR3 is TGTGCCAGCAGCCCTCGGACAGGGGCTAGTGTCACTGAAGCTTTCTTT.

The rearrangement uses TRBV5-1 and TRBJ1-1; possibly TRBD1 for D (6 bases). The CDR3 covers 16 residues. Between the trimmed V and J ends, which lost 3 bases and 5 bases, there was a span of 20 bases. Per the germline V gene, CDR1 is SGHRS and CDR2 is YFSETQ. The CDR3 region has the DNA TGCGCCAGCAGCTCGGCCCGGAGCAGGGGAAGGACTGAAGCTTTCTTT. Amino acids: CASSSARSRGRTEAFF. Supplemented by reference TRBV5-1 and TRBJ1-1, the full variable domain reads KAGVTQTPRYLIKTRGQQVTLSCSPISGHRSVSWYQQTPGQGLQFLFEYFSETQRNKGNFPGRFSGRQFSNSRSEMNVSTLELGDSALYLCASSSARSRGRTEAFFGQGTRLTVV.